Listed here are 16 T cell receptor beta chains from one sample, sequenced in a study of breast tumors, draining lymph nodes, adjacent tissues. TCRdb independently ran MiXCR on the multiplex PCR reads; one entry per CDR3 protein. The sample contains approximately 130,000 distinct CDR3 sequences, 21% of which appear only once. Breast cancer patients provided tissue from their axillary draining lymph nodes. Sample: axillary lymph node tissue. The origin of the receptors is a female donor with breast cancer. Some clones in this sample may be carry-over from other donors' samples.

This clonotype was seen ten or more times. The chain joins TRBV6-5 to TRBJ2-1, with 9 nucleotides matching TRBD2. Germline CDR1 and CDR2: MNHEY and SVGAGI. Germline trimming cut 0 bases from V and 4 bases from J; bases unmatched to any gene: 4. The CDR3 loop spans 16 amino acids. The CDR3 DNA reads TGTGCCAGCAGTTACTCGGGACTAGCAAATTACAATGAGCAGTTCTTC. It translates to CASSYSGLANYNEQFF.

The chain recombines TRBV27 with TRBJ1-4, with 8 bases aligning to TRBD1. CDR3 size: 14 residues. V lost 11 bases and J lost 7; bases outside the gene matches: 12. The V gene's germline CDR1 is MNHEY and CDR2 SMNVEV (reference sequence). The chain's CDR3 is CADRPGGGGEKLFF. The CDR3 coding sequence is TGTGCCGATAGACCAGGGGGCGGGGGTGAAAAACTGTTTTTT.

This clonotype was counted ten times or more. V is TRBV6-5 and J is TRBJ2-7; 7 bases fit TRBD1. Trimming at V came to 5 bases and at J to 4 bases, leaving 8 bases not matched to a gene. This CDR3 is built from 14 residues. The V gene's germline CDR1 is MNHEY and CDR2 SVGAGI. CDR3 DNA sequence: TGTGCCAGCAGTCGACAGGGCGGCTCGTACGAGCAGTACTTC. Translated: CASSRQGGSYEQYF.

This clonotype was detected many times. The J gene is TRBJ1-2, the V gene TRBV29-1, with 7 positions matching TRBD1. This CDR3 has 12 residues. The V and J ends lost 6 bases and 4 bases, in that order; junction bases with no gene match: 5. Germline CDR1 is SQVTM and CDR2 is ANQGSEA. The DNA for the CDR3 is TGCAGCGTGCACAGGGGTGGCTATGGCTACACCTTC. It codes for CSVHRGGYGYTF.

This clonotype appeared a few times. The V gene is TRBV27, the J gene TRBJ1-3; D is undetermined. Germline assignment: CDR1 MNHEY and CDR2 SMNVEV (reference sequence). V dropped 5 bases and J dropped 4 bases, with 12 bases sitting between them. This CDR3 is 14 amino acids long. CDR3 residues: CASSPWGAGNTIYF. In DNA, the CDR3 is TGTGCCAGCAGTCCCTGGGGTGCCGGAAACACCATATATTTT.

Comment on this clonotype: One end of the junction does not line up with germline, which may come from a read error. The chain joins TRBV20-1 to TRBJ2-5, with D maybe TRBD2 (6 bases). From germline, CDR1 is DFQATT and CDR2 SNEGSKA (reference sequence). The CDR3 is made up of 15 amino acids. The CDR3: CSTTQPTGTVETRYF. CDR3 nucleotide sequence: TGCAGTACTACCCAACCAACTGGGACTGTTGAGACCCGGTACTTC.

In its sample, this clonotype was seen many times. Here the CDR3 reads CASSALASGVGNTIYF. In DNA, the CDR3 is TGTGCCAGCAGCGCTCTCGCCAGCGGGGTTGGGAACACCATATATTTT. The genes are TRBV9 and TRBJ1-3; D call uncertain. Germline V gene lookup returns CDR1 SGDLS and CDR2 YYNGEE. Trimming removed 3 bases from V and 7 bases from J, with 20 bases in between. The CDR3 covers 16 residues.

This clonotype was observed many times. This chain uses TRBV20-1 with TRBJ2-7; 7 positions match TRBD1. Trimming at V came to 0 bases and at J to 0 bases, leaving 5 bases not matched to a gene. This CDR3 contains 15 residues. Germline-derived CDR1 and CDR2 are DFQATT and SNEGSKA (reference sequence). In nucleotides, the CDR3 is TGCAGTGCTAGAGATAAGGGGGCGAGCTCCTACGAGCAGTACTTC. Protein product: CSARDKGASSYEQYF.

The genes are TRBV19 and TRBJ2-5; 7 bases map to TRBD2. Germline lookup yields CDR1 LNHDA and CDR2 SQIVND (reference sequence). The trim removed 3 bases at V and 2 bases at J, leaving 6 bases unmatched. This CDR3 contains 15 residues. This CDR3 is CASSIGGEGQETQYF. The CDR3 DNA reads as TGTGCCAGTAGTATCGGCGGGGAGGGGCAAGAGACCCAGTACTTC. The variable domain in full, completed from reference TRBV19 and TRBJ2-5, reads DGGITQSPKYLFRKEGQNVTLSCEQNLNHDAMYWYRQDPGQGLRLIYYSQIVNDFQKGDIAEGYSVSREKKESFPLTVTSAQKNPTAFYLCASSIGGEGQETQYFGPGTRLLVL.

This clonotype has at least ten counts. The chain links TRBV12-3 or TRBV12-4 to TRBJ2-1; possibly TRBD2 for D (6 bases). The CDR3 sequence is 15 residues long. Trimming left V 7 bases short and J 2 bases short, with 15 bases between. The CDR3 region has the DNA TGTGCCAGCATGGAATGGGAGGCCCCCTACAATGAGCAGTTCTTC. This gives the protein CASMEWEAPYNEQFF.

This clonotype was picked up a small number of times. The chain carries TRBV28 and TRBJ2-6, with unresolved D. The CDR3 spans 15 residues. Germline assignment: CDR1 MDHEN and CDR2 SYDVKM. The germline V and J ends were trimmed by 5 bases and 0 bases, with 8 bases remaining between them. CDR3 protein: CASSPPDSGANVLTF. Here the CDR3 DNA reads TGTGCCAGCAGTCCTCCTGACTCTGGGGCCAACGTCCTGACTTTC. Full variable domain (outside the CDR3, taken from reference TRBV28 and TRBJ2-6): DVKVTQSSRYLVKRTGEKVFLECVQDMDHENMFWYRQDPGLGLRLIYFSYDVKMKEKGDIPEGYSVSREKKERFSLILESASTNQTSMYLCASSPPDSGANVLTFGAGSRLTVL.

This clonotype was seen repeatedly, ten times or more. V gene TRBV9 combines with J gene TRBJ2-3; 10 bases match TRBD2. Germline V gives CDR1 SGDLS, CDR2 YYNGEE. The length of the CDR3 is 16 residues. With V trimmed by 3 bases and J by 2 bases, 6 bases remained unmatched. The CDR3 bases are TGTGCCAGCAGCGCCGGACTAGCGGAATCCACAGATACGCAGTATTTT. It yields the protein CASSAGLAESTDTQYF.

As concerns this clonotype: A read error may explain this, as a much larger clone is one base away. The chain recombines TRBV4-1 with TRBJ2-2; D is ambiguous. Trimming took off 0 bases at V and 2 bases at J, with 10 bases between the two ends. The CDR3 runs to 16 residues. Germline loops: CDR1 MGHRA, CDR2 YSYEKL. CDR3 sequence: CASSQDRAVNTGELFF. The CDR3 DNA is TGCGCCAGCAGCCAAGATAGGGCAGTCAACACCGGGGAGCTGTTTTTT.

This clonotype has a count of ten or more. V usage is TRBV12-3 or TRBV12-4 and J usage is TRBJ1-5; TRBD1 matches at 8 bases. The CDR3 runs to 15 residues. J lost 6 bases, V lost 4 bases, and 8 bases had no gene match. DNA of the CDR3: TGTGCCAGCAGTTCCGCCAGGGGGCGAGTTCAGCCCCAGCATTTT. It codes for CASSSARGRVQPQHF.

This clonotype was seen at least ten times. The chain combines TRBV24-1 with TRBJ2-7; 7 bases are shared with TRBD2. Germline CDR1 reads KGHDR; CDR2 reads SFDVKD. This CDR3 comprises 15 residues. V trimming: 5 bases; J trimming: 5 bases; junction bases outside the gene matches: 11. CDR3 nucleotides: TGTGCCACCAGTGGGCCGGGGGAGGGTTTCGACGAGCAGTACTTC. This translates into CATSGPGEGFDEQYF.

Comments on this clonotype: Being one base from a much bigger clone, this may be a read error. The chain has TRBV6-1 and TRBJ2-2; D gene ambiguous. The germline gives CDR1 MNHNS, CDR2 SASEGT. This CDR3 is built from 15 residues. The ends were cut back, 4 bases at V and 3 bases at J, with 12 bases in the middle. The CDR3 loop reads CASSGGSADTGELFF. The CDR3 DNA follows: TGTGCCAGCAGTGGGGGTTCCGCGGACACCGGGGAGCTGTTTTTT.